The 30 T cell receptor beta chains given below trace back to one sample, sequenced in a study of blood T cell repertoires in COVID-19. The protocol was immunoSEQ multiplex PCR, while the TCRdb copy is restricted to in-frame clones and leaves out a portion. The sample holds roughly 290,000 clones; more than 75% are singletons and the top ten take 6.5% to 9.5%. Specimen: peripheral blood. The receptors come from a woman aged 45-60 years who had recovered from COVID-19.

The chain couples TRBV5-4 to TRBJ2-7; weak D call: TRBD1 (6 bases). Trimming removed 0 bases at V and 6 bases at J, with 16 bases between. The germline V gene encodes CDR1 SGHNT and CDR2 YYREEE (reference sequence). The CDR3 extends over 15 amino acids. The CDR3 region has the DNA TGTGCCAGCAGCTTGGCATTCAGGGGTCGCATCGAGCAGTACTTC. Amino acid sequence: CASSLAFRGRIEQYF.

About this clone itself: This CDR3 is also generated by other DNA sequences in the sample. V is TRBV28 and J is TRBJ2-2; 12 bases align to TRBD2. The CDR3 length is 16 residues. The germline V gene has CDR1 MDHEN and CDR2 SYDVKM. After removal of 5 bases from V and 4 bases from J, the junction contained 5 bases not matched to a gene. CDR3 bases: TGTGCCAGCAGTCCTAGCGGGAGGGGCGGCACCGGGGAGCTGTTTTTT. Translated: CASSPSGRGGTGELFF.

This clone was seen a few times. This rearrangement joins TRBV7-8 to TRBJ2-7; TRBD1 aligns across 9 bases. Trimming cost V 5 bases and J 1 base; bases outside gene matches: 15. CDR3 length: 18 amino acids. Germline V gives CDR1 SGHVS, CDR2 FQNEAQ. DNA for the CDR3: TGTGCCAGCAGCGCAGCTACCCTGGGACAGGGAATATCCTACGAGCAGTACTTC. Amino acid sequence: CASSAATLGQGISYEQYF.

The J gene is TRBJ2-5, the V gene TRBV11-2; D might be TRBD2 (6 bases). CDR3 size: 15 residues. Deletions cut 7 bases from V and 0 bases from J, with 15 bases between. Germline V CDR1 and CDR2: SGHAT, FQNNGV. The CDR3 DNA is TGTGCCAGCACCCTAGGACGGGAGCACCAAGAGACCCAGTACTTC. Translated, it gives CASTLGREHQETQYF. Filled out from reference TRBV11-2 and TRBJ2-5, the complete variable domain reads EAGVAQSPRYKIIEKRQSVAFWCNPISGHATLYWYQQILGQGPKLLIQFQNNGVVDDSQLPKDRFSAERLKGVDSTLKIQPAKLEDSAVYLCASTLGREHQETQYFGPGTRLLVL.

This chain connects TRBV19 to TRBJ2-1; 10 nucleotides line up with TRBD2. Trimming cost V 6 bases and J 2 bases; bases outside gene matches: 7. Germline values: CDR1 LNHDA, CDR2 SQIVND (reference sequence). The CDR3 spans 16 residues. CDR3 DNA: TGTGCCAGTAGGTTTGTAGCGGGGGGCCCCTACAATGAGCAGTTCTTC. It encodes CASRFVAGGPYNEQFF.

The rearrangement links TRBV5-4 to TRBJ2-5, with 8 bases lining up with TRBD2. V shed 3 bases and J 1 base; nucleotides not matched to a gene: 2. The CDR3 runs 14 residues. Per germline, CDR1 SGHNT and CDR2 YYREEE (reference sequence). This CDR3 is CASSYGGAQETQYF. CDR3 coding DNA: TGTGCCAGCAGCTACGGGGGGGCCCAAGAGACCCAGTACTTC.

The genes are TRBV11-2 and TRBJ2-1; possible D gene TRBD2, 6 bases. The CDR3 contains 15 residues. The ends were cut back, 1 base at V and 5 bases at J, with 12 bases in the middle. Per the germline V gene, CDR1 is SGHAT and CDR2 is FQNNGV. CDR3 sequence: CASSLVGPGDNEQFF. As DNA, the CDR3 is TGTGCCAGCAGCTTAGTAGGTCCGGGAGACAATGAGCAGTTCTTC.

CDR3 protein: CSVGTGRLEAFF. The CDR3 nucleotides read TGCAGCGTGGGGACAGGGAGACTTGAAGCTTTCTTT. The chain carries TRBV29-1 and TRBJ1-1, with 9 bases aligning to TRBD1. The germline V gene has CDR1 SQVTM and CDR2 ANQGSEA. The V and J ends lost 6 bases and 7 bases, in that order; junction bases with no gene match: 6. This CDR3 region has 12 residues. Drawing the rest from reference TRBV29-1 and TRBJ1-1, the complete variable domain is SAVISQKPSRDICQRGTSLTIQCQVDSQVTMMFWYRQQPGQSLTLIATANQGSEATYESGFVIDKFPISRPNLTFSTLTVSNMSPEDSSIYLCSVGTGRLEAFFGQGTRLTVV.

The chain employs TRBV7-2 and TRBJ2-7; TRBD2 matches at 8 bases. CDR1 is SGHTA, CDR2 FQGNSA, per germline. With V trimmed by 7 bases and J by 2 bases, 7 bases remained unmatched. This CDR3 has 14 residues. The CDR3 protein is CASTLTSGTYEQYF. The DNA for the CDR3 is TGTGCCAGCACCCTAACTAGCGGAACCTACGAGCAGTACTTC.

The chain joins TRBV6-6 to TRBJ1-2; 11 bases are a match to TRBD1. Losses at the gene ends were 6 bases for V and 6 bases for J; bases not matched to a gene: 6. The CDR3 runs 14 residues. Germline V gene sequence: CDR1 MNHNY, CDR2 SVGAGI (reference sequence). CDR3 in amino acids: CASRDRGQGDGYTF. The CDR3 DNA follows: TGTGCCAGCAGGGATAGGGGACAGGGGGATGGCTACACCTTC.

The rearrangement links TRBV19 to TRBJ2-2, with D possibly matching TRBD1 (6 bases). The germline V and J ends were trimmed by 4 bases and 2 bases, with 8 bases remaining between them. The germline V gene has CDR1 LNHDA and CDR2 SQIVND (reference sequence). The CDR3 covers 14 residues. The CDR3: CASSRTVNTGELFF. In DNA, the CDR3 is TGTGCCAGTAGTAGGACAGTCAACACCGGGGAGCTGTTTTTT.

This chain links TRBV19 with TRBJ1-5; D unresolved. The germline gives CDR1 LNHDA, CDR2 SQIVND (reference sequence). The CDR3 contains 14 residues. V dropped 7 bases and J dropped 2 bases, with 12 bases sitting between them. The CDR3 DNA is TGTGCCAGTATTGAGGGCGGGCGCAATCAGCCCCAGCATTTT. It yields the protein CASIEGGRNQPQHF.

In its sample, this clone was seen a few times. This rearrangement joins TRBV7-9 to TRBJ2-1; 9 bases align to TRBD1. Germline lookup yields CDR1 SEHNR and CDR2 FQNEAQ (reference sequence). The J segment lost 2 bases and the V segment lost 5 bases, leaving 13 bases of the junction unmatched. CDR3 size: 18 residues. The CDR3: CASSPGTGRREAYNEQFF. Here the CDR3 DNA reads TGTGCCAGCAGCCCGGGGACAGGGAGAAGAGAGGCCTACAATGAGCAGTTCTTC. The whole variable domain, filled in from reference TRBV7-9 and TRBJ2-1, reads DTGVSQNPRHKITKRGQNVTFRCDPISEHNRLYWYRQTLGQGPEFLTYFQNEAQLEKSRLLSDRFSAERPKGSFSTLEIQRTEQGDSAMYLCASSPGTGRREAYNEQFFGPGTRLTVL.

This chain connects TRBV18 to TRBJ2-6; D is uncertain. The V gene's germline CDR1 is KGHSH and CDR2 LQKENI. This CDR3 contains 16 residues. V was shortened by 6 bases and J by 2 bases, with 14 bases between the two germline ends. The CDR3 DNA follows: TGTGCCAGCTCGCTCCAGCGAATAGCTGGGGCCAACGTCCTGACTTTC. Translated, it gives CASSLQRIAGANVLTF.

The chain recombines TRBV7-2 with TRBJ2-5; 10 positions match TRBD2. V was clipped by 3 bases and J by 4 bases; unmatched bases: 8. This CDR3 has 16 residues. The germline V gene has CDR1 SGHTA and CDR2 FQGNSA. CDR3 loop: CASSLIAGGGRETQYF. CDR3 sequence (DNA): TGTGCCAGCAGCTTGATAGCGGGGGGAGGAAGAGAGACCCAGTACTTC.

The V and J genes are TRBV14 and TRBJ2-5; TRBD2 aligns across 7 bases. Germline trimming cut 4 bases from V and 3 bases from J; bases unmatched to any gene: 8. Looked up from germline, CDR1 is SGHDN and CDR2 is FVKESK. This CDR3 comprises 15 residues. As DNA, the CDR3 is TGTGCCAGCAGCCCCCGGACTAGGGCTAAAGAGACCCAGTACTTC. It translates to CASSPRTRAKETQYF.

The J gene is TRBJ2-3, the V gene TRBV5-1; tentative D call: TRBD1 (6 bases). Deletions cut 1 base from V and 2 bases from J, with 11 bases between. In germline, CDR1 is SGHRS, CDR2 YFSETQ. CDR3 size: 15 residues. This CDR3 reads CASSLQGTLTDTQYF. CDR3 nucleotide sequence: TGCGCCAGCAGCTTGCAGGGGACCCTCACAGATACGCAGTATTTT.

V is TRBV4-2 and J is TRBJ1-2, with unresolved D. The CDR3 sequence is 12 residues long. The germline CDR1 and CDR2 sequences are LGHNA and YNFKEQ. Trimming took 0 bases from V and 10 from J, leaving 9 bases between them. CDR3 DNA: TGTGCCAGCAGCCAAGATTACGGGGTCTACACCTTC. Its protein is CASSQDYGVYTF.

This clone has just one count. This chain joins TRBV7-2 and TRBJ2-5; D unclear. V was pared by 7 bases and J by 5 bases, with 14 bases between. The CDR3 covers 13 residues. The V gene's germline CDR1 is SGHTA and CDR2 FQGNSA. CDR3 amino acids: CASTLSSRETQYF. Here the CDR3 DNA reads TGTGCCAGCACCCTTTCCTCCCGGGAGACCCAGTACTTC.

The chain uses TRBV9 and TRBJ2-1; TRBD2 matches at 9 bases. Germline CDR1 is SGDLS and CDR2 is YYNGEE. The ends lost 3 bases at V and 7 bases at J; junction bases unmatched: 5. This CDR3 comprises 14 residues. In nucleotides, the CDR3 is TGTGCCAGCAGCGCGGGACTAGCCAGGAATGAGCAGTTCTTC. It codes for CASSAGLARNEQFF.

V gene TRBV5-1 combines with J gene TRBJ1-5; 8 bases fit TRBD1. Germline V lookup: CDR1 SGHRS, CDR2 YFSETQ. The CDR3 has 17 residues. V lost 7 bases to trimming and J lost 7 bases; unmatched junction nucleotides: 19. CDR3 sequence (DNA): TGCGCCAGCCTAAACAGAAGACAGGGGACCGTCTGGCAGCCCCAGCATTTT. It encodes CASLNRRQGTVWQPQHF.

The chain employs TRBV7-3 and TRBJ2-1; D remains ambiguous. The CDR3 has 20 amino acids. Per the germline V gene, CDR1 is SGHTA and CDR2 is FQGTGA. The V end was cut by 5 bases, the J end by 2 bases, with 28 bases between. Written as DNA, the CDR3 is TGTGCCAGCAGCCTCCGCAGCTCTCCGGGTGGAGCGAGCCCCTACAATGAGCAGTTCTTC. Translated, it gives CASSLRSSPGGASPYNEQFF.

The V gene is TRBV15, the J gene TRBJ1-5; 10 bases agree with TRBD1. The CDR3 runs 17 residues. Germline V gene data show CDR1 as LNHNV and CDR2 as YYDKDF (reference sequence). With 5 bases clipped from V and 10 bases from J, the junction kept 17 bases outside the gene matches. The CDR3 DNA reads TGTGCCACCAGCCCAAGACAGGGGGCCCTACTACTGCGACCCCAGCATTTT. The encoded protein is CATSPRQGALLLRPQHF. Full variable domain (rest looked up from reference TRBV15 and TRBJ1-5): DAMVIQNPRYQVTQFGKPVTLSCSQTLNHNVMYWYQQKSSQAPKLLFHYYDKDFNNEADTPDNFQSRRPNTSFCFLDIRSPGLGDTAMYLCATSPRQGALLLRPQHFGDGTRLSIL.

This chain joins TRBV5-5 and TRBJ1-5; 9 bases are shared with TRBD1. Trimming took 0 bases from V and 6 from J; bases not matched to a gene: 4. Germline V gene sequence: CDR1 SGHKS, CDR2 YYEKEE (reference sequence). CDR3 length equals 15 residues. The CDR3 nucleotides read TGTGCCAGCAGCTTGGGGACAGGGGTACGTCAGCCCCAGCATTTT. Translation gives CASSLGTGVRQPQHF.

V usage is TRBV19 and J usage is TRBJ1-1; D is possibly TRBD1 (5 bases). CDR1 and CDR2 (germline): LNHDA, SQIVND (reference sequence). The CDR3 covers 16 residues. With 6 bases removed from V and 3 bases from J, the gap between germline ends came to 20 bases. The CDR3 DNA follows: TGTGCCAGTAGCCCTCTTGGGGGGACTCCCGACACTGAAGCTTTCTTT. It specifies CASSPLGGTPDTEAFF.

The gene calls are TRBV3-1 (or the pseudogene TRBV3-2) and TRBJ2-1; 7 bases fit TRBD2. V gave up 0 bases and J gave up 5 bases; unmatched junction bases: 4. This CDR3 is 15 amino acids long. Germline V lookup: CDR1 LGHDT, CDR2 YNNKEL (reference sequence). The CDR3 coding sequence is TGTGCCAGCAGCCAAGACACGGGACTACACAATGAGCAGTTCTTC. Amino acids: CASSQDTGLHNEQFF.

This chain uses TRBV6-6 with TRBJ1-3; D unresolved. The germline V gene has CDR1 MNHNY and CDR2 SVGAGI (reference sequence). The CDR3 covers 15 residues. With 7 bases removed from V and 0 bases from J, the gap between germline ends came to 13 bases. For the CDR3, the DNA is TGTGCCAGCACCCCCAGTTATAACTCTGGAAACACCATATATTTT. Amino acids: CASTPSYNSGNTIYF.

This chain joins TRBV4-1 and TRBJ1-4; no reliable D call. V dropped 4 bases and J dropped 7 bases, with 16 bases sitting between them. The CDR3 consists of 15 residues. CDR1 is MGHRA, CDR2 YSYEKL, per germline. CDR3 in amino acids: CASSPPRSSVEKLFF. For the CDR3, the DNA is TGCGCCAGCAGCCCCCCCCGCTCATCGGTTGAAAAACTGTTTTTT.

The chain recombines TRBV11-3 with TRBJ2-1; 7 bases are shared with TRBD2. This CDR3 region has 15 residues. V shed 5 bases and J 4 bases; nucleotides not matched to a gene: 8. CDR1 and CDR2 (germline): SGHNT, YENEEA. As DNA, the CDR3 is TGTGCCAGCAGCCCTGGTGGTAGCGGGTACAATGAGCAGTTCTTC. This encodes CASSPGGSGYNEQFF.

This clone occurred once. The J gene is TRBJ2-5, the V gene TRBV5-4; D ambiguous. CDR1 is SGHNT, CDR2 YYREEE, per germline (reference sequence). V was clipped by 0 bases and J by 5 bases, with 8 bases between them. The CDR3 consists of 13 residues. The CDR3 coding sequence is TGTGCCAGCAGCTTGGCGGGTACTGAGACCCAGTACTTC. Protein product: CASSLAGTETQYF.